The entry below gives a single TCR beta chain sequence along with its context. With 60 Vbeta and 13 Jbeta primers, the PCR was carried out. TCRdb's table, derived via immunoSEQ multiplex PCR, lists solely in-frame clones and lacks some. This sample has approximately 110,000 clones; less than 85% occur once, and the top ten carry more than 6.5%. This entry belongs to a study of cytomegalovirus exposure and HLA in healthy donors. This TCR derives from a man aged 35-49 years in good health and CMV-seropositive. The sample consisted of PBMCs.

The CDR3: CAWSAGAGYTF. The CDR3 DNA is TGTGCCTGGTCAGCAGGGGCTGGCTACACCTTC. The chain joins TRBV30 to TRBJ1-2, with D tentatively TRBD1 (6 bases). The CDR3 consists of 11 residues. V shed 5 bases and J shed 7 bases, with 11 bases lying between them. Germline V lookup: CDR1 GTSNPN, CDR2 SVGIG (reference sequence).